The present TCR beta chain was sequenced within a study of cytomegalovirus exposure and HLA in healthy donors. Trimming removed 8 bases from V and 2 bases from J, with 6 bases in between. Germline V gene sequence: CDR1 MNHNS, CDR2 SASEGT. The CDR3 covers 11 residues. Only in-frame clones appear in the TCRdb table, and some are missing; sequencing was by immunoSEQ multiplex PCR. Of 65,000 to 80,000 clones in the sample, approximately 95% were seen once. Overall study results and limits: The study recorded 150 to 200 TCR beta chains that were cytomegalovirus-associated. Reported results showed that the classifier diagnosed cytomegalovirus status with high specificity and sensitivity. Confirmation in vitro established that three CMV-associated chains were specific for CMV antigens.

This clone was observed a few times. Antigen: not known. The TCR sequence derives from a woman aged 18-30 years in good health and CMV-seropositive. This chain uses TRBV6-1 with TRBJ1-2, with D unresolved. Sequencing was carried out using PBMCs. The CDR3 reads CASDGNYGYTF. The CDR3 nucleotides read TGTGCCAGCGACGGGAACTATGGCTACACCTTC.